Below, 21 T cell receptor beta chains from the same sample are listed, as sequenced in a study of cytomegalovirus exposure and HLA in healthy donors. Primers included in the PCR were 60 Vbeta and 13 Jbeta primers. Assay used: immunoSEQ multiplex PCR; TCRdb lists only in-frame clones, some missing. The sample lists some 160,000 clones, 65% to 75% occurring once. Source material: PBMCs. These TCRs come from a man aged 55-75 years in good health and CMV-seronegative.

This clone was seen once. This chain links TRBV9 with TRBJ2-1; the match to TRBD2 covers 8 bases. Germline CDR1 SGDLS, CDR2 YYNGEE. The CDR3 covers 17 residues. After removal of 3 bases from V and 1 base from J, the junction contained 9 bases not matched to a gene. The chain's CDR3 is CASSAPPPGGSYNEQFF. The CDR3 coding sequence is TGTGCCAGCAGCGCCCCCCCTCCGGGAGGGTCCTACAATGAGCAGTTCTTC.

The CDR3 is CASSSQGRSNQPQHF. DNA for the CDR3: TGTGCCAGCAGTTCGCAGGGGCGCAGCAATCAGCCCCAGCATTTT. The V call is TRBV28, the J call TRBJ1-5, with D possibly TRBD1 on 6 matching bases. V was pared by 4 bases and J by 1 base, with 11 bases between. The CDR3 totals 15 residues. Germline CDR1 is MDHEN and CDR2 is SYDVKM.

This chain connects TRBV11-3 to TRBJ2-7; 10 bases match TRBD2. The CDR3 runs to 15 residues. The germline V gene has CDR1 SGHNT and CDR2 YENEEA. The ends lost 3 bases at V and 0 bases at J; junction bases unmatched: 2. CDR3 sequence: CASSFGLADSYEQYF. The CDR3 DNA reads TGTGCCAGCAGCTTTGGACTAGCGGACTCCTACGAGCAGTACTTC. Full variable domain (remainder filled in from reference TRBV11-3 and TRBJ2-7): EAGVVQSPRYKIIEKKQPVAFWCNPISGHNTLYWYLQNLGQGPELLIRYENEEAVDDSQLPKDRFSAERLKGVDSTLKIQPAELGDSAVYLCASSFGLADSYEQYFGPGTRLTVT.

The CDR3 protein is CASTVRWGDTEAFF. CDR3 nucleotide sequence: TGTGCCAGCACCGTTAGATGGGGGGACACTGAAGCTTTCTTT. The J gene is TRBJ1-1, the V gene TRBV6-4; weak D call: TRBD1 (5 bases). CDR3 size: 14 residues. V gave up 7 bases and J gave up 3 bases, with 15 bases separating them. Germline V gives CDR1 MRHNA, CDR2 SNTAGT.

The V call is TRBV7-2, the J call TRBJ2-5; no reliable D call. Per germline, CDR1 SGHTA and CDR2 FQGNSA. This CDR3 has 14 amino acids. The V end was cut by 0 bases, the J end by 5 bases, with 10 bases between. Written as DNA, the CDR3 is TGTGCCAGCAGCTTAGCGGGCTCCTGGGAGACCCAGTACTTC. The encoded protein is CASSLAGSWETQYF.

The genes are TRBV15 and TRBJ1-5, with D perhaps matching TRBD1 (6 bases). There are 16 residues in the CDR3. The V gene's germline CDR1 is LNHNV and CDR2 YYDKDF (reference sequence). V was pared by 0 bases and J by 7 bases, with 16 bases between. The CDR3 region is CATSRDGAGEKQPQHF. The CDR3 DNA is TGTGCCACCAGCAGAGATGGGGCAGGGGAGAAGCAGCCCCAGCATTTT.

The genes are TRBV5-1 and TRBJ1-2; D is ambiguous. Germline V gene lookup returns CDR1 SGHRS and CDR2 YFSETQ. The CDR3 runs to 14 residues. V was cut by 0 bases and J by 7 bases, with 13 bases left in between. CDR3 sequence (DNA): TGCGCCAGCAGCTTGGCCTCGGGTGATCGTGGCTACACCTTC. Translation gives CASSLASGDRGYTF. The full variable domain, rest sourced from reference TRBV5-1 and TRBJ1-2, is KAGVTQTPRYLIKTRGQQVTLSCSPISGHRSVSWYQQTPGQGLQFLFEYFSETQRNKGNFPGRFSGRQFSNSRSEMNVSTLELGDSALYLCASSLASGDRGYTFGSGTRLTVV.

The genes are TRBV29-1 and TRBJ2-2; a possible D gene is TRBD1 (6 bases). V was pared by 7 bases and J by 0 bases, with 9 bases between. The CDR3 is 13 residues long. Germline loops: CDR1 SQVTM, CDR2 ANQGSEA. CDR3 nucleotides: TGCAGCGCGACAGGTTCGAACACCGGGGAGCTGTTTTTT. The encoded protein is CSATGSNTGELFF.

The chain uses TRBV27 and TRBJ2-3; perhaps TRBD1 as D (5 bases). V was shortened by 6 bases and J by 6 bases, with 13 bases between the two germline ends. This CDR3 comprises 13 residues. Germline assignment: CDR1 MNHEY and CDR2 SMNVEV (reference sequence). The CDR3: CASRYRGSDTQYF. The CDR3 nucleotides read TGTGCCAGCAGATATAGGGGTTCGGATACGCAGTATTTT.

J is TRBJ2-7 and V is TRBV5-1, with TRBD2 identical over 7 bases. V lost 0 bases, J lost 2 bases, and 2 bases stayed unmatched. Looked up from germline, CDR1 is SGHRS and CDR2 is YFSETQ. The CDR3 covers 14 residues. CDR3 DNA sequence: TGCGCCAGCAGCTTGGAGCGGGGAGCCTACGAGCAGTACTTC. Translated: CASSLERGAYEQYF.

The chain is built from TRBV19 and TRBJ1-2; D possibly corresponds to TRBD1 (6 bases). Trimming cost V 5 bases and J 0 bases, with 16 bases left between them. CDR1 is LNHDA and CDR2 is SQIVND in the germline V gene (reference sequence). The CDR3 runs 16 residues. DNA of the CDR3: TGTGCCAGTAGTCCCCAGCGACAGGTCCCTAACTATGGCTACACCTTC. This sequence encodes CASSPQRQVPNYGYTF.

The chain links TRBV11-2 to TRBJ1-1; TRBD1 matches at 9 bases. The CDR3 is 14 residues long. The V gene end was trimmed by 1 base and the J gene end by 7 bases; junction bases not matched to a gene: 4. The germline CDR1 and CDR2 sequences are SGHAT and FQNNGV. The CDR3 nucleotides read TGTGCCAGCAGCTTAGGGTCGGGACAGGGTGAAGCTTTCTTT. This gives the protein CASSLGSGQGEAFF.

This clone was observed a handful of times. The chain uses TRBV18 and TRBJ1-2; TRBD1 might be the D (6 bases). The germline CDR1 and CDR2 sequences are KGHSH and LQKENI. The CDR3 consists of 13 residues. V was clipped by 11 bases and J by 0 bases, with 13 bases between them. The CDR3 sequence: CAALTGSNYGYTF. The CDR3 DNA is TGTGCCGCATTGACAGGATCTAACTATGGCTACACCTTC.

The V and J genes are TRBV6-5 and TRBJ2-1; 9 positions match TRBD1. Looked up from germline, CDR1 is MNHEY and CDR2 is SVGAGI. The CDR3 length is 13 residues. J lost 7 bases, V lost 5 bases, and 3 bases had no gene match. Here the CDR3 DNA reads TGTGCCAGCAGTAGACAGGGGGGGAATGAGCAGTTCTTC. As protein: CASSRQGGNEQFF.

J is TRBJ2-3 and V is TRBV6-4; D may be TRBD2 (6 bases). V gave up 0 bases and J gave up 2 bases, with 9 bases separating them. This CDR3 spans 15 amino acids. Germline assignment: CDR1 MRHNA and CDR2 SNTAGT. For the CDR3, the DNA is TGTGCCAGCAGTGACTCGGTAGCGGACACAGATACGCAGTATTTT. This encodes CASSDSVADTDTQYF.

The rearrangement joins TRBV6-5 to TRBJ2-7; 8 nucleotides match TRBD1. V gave up 6 bases and J gave up 3 bases; unmatched junction bases: 7. This CDR3 is built from 14 residues. Germline loops: CDR1 MNHEY, CDR2 SVGAGI. CDR3 sequence (DNA): TGTGCCAGCAGGCGAACAGGGGGACTCTACGAGCAGTACTTC. It specifies CASRRTGGLYEQYF.

The chain is built from TRBV29-1 and TRBJ2-2; D possibly corresponds to TRBD2 (6 bases). The CDR3 loop spans 14 amino acids. Trimming took off 1 base at V and 6 bases at J, with 12 bases between the two ends. CDR1 and CDR2 (germline): SQVTM, ANQGSEA. CDR3 protein: CSVEVQGGAGELFF. CDR3 sequence (DNA): TGCAGCGTTGAAGTCCAGGGAGGAGCCGGGGAGCTGTTTTTT.

This rearrangement joins TRBV5-4 to TRBJ1-4, with 7 bases matching TRBD1. Germline-derived CDR1 and CDR2 are SGHNT and YYREEE (reference sequence). The CDR3 contains 15 residues. The junction had 8 bases not matched to a gene; V was cut back by 4 bases and J by 5 bases. For the CDR3, the DNA is TGTGCCAGCAGCACAACAGGGGAACGGAATGAAAAACTGTTTTTT. As protein: CASSTTGERNEKLFF.

This sequence joins TRBV11-3 and TRBJ1-1, with a possible D match to TRBD1 (6 bases). V lost 5 bases and J lost 4, with 17 bases in between. Germline values: CDR1 SGHNT, CDR2 YENEEA. This CDR3 has 15 amino acids. The CDR3 here is CASSPTGLGSTEAFF. The CDR3 DNA is TGTGCCAGCAGCCCTACAGGGTTGGGGAGCACTGAAGCTTTCTTT.

The V gene is TRBV2, the J gene TRBJ1-6; a weak D match, TRBD1 (5 bases). This CDR3 contains 15 residues. Germline V gives CDR1 SNHLY, CDR2 FYNNEI. V shed 6 bases and J shed 9 bases, with 18 bases lying between them. The CDR3 protein is CASRAGILIGSPLHF. The CDR3 nucleotides are TGTGCCAGCAGGGCAGGGATATTAATCGGTTCACCCCTCCACTTT.

This clone was seen a few times. At one boundary the junction diverges from the germline segment, which might be a read error. The chain is built from TRBV7-7 and TRBJ2-1; weak D call: TRBD1 (6 bases). From germline, CDR1 is SSHAT and CDR2 FNYEAQ (reference sequence). This CDR3 has 14 residues. CDR3 coding DNA: TGTGCTAGCAGCTTAGGGGAGTTCGGGACAGAGCAGTTCTTC. Translating gives CASSLGEFGTEQFF.